This T cell receptor beta chain stems from a study of T cell changes during pregnancy in multiple sclerosis (dated by TCRdb to between 2017 and 2020). With regard to the full study: The study looked at changes in the T cell repertoire across pregnancy in women with multiple sclerosis.

Concerning this clone: The specificity of this receptor is unknown. The record has no base qualities; no much larger clone is one base away.

The CDR3 covers 13 residues, taking in both the cysteine and the phenylalanine. Only the CDR3 portion is preserved as DNA: 39 bases, with reading frame beginning at the first base. In the germline V gene, CDR1 corresponds to MGHDK and CDR2 to SYGVNS. The germline ends are 7 bases apart after V is trimmed by 0 bases and J by 5 bases. Library construction relied on the immunoSEQ multiplex PCR assay. In its TCRdb copy, this immuneACCESS table keeps in-frame sequences only and misses some clones. Where compared with another copy, unresolved V genes explain less than half of these, and the others have no known cause. The sample table lists 30,000 to 40,000 clones, 75% to 95% of them with a count of one. Jointly, the top ten make up about 0.4% of the sample.

The rearranged chain carries TRBV25-1 and TRBJ1-1, with a tentative D gene TRBD1 over 5 matching bases. The source was CD4+ T cells from peripheral blood mononuclear cells, collected in the third trimester of pregnancy. The sequence came from a female donor in good health, enrolled as a control in a pregnancy study. The bases are TGTGCCAGCAGTGAATATGGGGGGACTGAAGCTTTCTTT. Translated, it gives CASSEYGGTEAFF.